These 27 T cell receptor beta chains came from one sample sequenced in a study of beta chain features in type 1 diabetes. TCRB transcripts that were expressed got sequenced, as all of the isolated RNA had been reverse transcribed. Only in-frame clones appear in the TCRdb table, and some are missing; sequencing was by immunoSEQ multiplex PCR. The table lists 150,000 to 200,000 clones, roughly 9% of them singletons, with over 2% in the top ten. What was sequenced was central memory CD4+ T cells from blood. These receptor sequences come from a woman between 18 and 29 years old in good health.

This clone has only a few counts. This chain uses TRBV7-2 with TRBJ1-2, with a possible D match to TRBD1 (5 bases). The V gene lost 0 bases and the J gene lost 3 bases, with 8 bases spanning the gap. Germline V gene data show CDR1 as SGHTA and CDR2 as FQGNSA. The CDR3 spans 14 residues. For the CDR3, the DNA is TGTGCCAGCAGCTTAGCGGGGGAGGACTATGGCTACACCTTC. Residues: CASSLAGEDYGYTF.

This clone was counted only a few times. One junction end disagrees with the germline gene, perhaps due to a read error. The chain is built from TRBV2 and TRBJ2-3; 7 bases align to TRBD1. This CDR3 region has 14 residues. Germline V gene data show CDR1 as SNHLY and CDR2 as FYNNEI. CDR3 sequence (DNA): TGTGCCAGCAGGGAAGACAGGGTTGCAGATACGCAGTATTTT. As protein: CASREDRVADTQYF.

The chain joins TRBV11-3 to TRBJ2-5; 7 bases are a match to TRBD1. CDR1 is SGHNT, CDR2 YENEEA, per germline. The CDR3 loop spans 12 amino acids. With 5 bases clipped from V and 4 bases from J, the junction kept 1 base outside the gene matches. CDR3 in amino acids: CASSNRGETQYF. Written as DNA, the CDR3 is TGTGCCAGCAGCAACAGGGGAGAGACCCAGTACTTC.

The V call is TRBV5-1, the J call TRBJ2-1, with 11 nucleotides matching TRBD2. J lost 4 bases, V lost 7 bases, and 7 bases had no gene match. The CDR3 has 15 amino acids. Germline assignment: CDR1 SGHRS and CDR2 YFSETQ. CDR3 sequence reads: CASFGTSGSYNEQFF. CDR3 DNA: TGCGCCAGCTTCGGGACTAGCGGTTCTTACAATGAGCAGTTCTTC.

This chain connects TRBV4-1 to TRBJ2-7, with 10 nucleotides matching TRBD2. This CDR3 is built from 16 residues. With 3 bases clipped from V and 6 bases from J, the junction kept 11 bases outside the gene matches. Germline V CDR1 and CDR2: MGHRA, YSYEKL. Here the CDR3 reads CASSQDPAGGLGEQYF. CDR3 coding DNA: TGCGCCAGCAGCCAGGACCCAGCGGGGGGGCTTGGCGAGCAGTACTTC.

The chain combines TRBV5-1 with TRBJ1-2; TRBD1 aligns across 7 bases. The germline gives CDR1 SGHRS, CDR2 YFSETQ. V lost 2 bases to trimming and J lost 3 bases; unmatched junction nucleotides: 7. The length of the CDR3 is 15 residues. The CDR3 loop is CASSLQGPSYYGYTF. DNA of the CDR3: TGCGCCAGCAGCTTACAGGGGCCCTCCTACTATGGCTACACCTTC.

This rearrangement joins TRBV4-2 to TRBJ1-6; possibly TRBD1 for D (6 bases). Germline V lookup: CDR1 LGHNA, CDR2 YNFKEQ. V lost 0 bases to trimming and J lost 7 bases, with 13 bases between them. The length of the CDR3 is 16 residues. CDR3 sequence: CASSQDPQGQNSPLHF. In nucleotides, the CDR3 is TGTGCCAGCAGCCAAGATCCCCAGGGGCAAAATTCACCCCTCCACTTT.

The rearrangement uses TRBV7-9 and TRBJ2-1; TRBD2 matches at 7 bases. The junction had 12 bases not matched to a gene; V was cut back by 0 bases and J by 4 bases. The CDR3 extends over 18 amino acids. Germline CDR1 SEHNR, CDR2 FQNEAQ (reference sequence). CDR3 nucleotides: TGTGCCAGCAGCTTAGCGCTAAATCCGGCTAGCGGTTACAATGAGCAGTTCTTC. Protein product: CASSLALNPASGYNEQFF.

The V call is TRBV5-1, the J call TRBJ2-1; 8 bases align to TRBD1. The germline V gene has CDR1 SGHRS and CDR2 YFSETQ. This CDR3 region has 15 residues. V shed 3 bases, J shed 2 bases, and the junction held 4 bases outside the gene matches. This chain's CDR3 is CASSYAGQAYNEQFF. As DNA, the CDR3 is TGCGCCAGCAGCTACGCGGGACAGGCCTACAATGAGCAGTTCTTC.

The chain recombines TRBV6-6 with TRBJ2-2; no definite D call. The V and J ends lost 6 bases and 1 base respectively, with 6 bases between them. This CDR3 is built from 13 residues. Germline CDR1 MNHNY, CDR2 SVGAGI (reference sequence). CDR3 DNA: TGTGCCAGCAGCCTTCGGAACACCGGGGAGCTGTTTTTT. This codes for CASSLRNTGELFF.

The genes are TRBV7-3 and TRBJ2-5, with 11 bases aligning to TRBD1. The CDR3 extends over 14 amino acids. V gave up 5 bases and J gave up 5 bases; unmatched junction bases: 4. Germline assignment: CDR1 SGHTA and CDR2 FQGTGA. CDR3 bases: TGTGCCAGCAGCCCCGGGACAGGGGGGGAGACCCAGTACTTC. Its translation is CASSPGTGGETQYF.

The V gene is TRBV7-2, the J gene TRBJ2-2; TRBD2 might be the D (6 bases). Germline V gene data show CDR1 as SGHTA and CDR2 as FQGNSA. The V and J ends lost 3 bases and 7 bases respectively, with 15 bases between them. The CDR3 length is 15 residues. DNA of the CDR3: TGTGCCAGCAGCTTGAGCGGCGGGGTCCGCGGGGAGCTGTTTTTT. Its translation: CASSLSGGVRGELFF.

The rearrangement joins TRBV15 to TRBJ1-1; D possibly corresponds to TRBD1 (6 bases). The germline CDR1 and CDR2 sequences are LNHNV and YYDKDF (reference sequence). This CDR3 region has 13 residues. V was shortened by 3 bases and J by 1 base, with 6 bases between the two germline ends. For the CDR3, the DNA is TGTGCCACCAGCAGCAGGGGGAACACTGAAGCTTTCTTT. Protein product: CATSSRGNTEAFF.

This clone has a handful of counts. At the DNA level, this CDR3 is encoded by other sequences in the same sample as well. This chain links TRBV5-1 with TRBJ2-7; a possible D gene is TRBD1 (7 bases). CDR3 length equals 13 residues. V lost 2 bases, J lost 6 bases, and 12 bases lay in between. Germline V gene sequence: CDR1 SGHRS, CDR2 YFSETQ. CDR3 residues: CASSFGQGGEQYF. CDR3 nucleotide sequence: TGCGCCAGCAGCTTTGGCCAGGGGGGCGAGCAGTACTTC.

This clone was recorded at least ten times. CDR3 residues: CAWAGGNQFEKLFF. In DNA form, the CDR3 reads TGTGCCTGGGCTGGAGGGAATCAGTTTGAAAAACTGTTTTTT. V gene TRBV30 combines with J gene TRBJ1-4; no clear D gene. Germline V CDR1 and CDR2: GTSNPN, SVGIG (reference sequence). The CDR3 length is 14 residues. The V gene lost 5 bases and the J gene lost 7 bases, with 17 bases spanning the gap.

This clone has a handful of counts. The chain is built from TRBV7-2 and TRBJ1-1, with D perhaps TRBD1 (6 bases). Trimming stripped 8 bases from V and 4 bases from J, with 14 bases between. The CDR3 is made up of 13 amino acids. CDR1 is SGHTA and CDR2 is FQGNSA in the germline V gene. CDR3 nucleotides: TGTGCCAGCTCAGGGGCGAGGAGCACTGAAGCTTTCTTT. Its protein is CASSGARSTEAFF. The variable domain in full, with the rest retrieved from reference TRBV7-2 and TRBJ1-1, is GAGVSQSPSNKVTEKGKDVELRCDPISGHTALYWYRQSLGQGLEFLIYFQGNSAPDKSGLPSDRFSAERTGGSVSTLTIQRTQQEDSAVYLCASSGARSTEAFFGQGTRLTVV.

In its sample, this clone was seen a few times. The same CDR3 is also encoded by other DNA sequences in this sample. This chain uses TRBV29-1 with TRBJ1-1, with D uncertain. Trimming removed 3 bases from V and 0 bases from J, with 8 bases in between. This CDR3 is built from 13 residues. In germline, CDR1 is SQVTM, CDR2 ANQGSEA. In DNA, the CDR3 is TGCAGCGTTGATACCGGGGTGAACACTGAAGCTTTCTTT. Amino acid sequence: CSVDTGVNTEAFF.

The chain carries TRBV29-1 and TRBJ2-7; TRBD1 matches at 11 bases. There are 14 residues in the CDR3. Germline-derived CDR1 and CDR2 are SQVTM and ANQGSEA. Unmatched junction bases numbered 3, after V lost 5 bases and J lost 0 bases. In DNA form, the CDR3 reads TGCAGCGTTACCGGGACAGGGGGCTCCTACGAGCAGTACTTC. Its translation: CSVTGTGGSYEQYF.

Here the CDR3 reads CASSPPGLAGVHEQFF. CDR3 DNA: TGCGCCAGCAGCCCCCCCGGACTAGCGGGAGTGCATGAGCAGTTCTTC. This rearrangement joins TRBV5-1 to TRBJ2-1, with 13 bases that match TRBD2. CDR3 length: 16 residues. The junction had 9 bases not matched to a gene; V was cut back by 4 bases and J by 8 bases. Germline CDR1 SGHRS, CDR2 YFSETQ.

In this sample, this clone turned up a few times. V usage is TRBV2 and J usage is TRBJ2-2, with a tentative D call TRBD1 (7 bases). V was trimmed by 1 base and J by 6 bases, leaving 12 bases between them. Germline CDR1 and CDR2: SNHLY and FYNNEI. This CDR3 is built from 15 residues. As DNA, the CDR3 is TGTGCCAGCAGTGAAGAGGGCAGGGGGGCCGGGGAGCTGTTTTTT. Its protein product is CASSEEGRGAGELFF.

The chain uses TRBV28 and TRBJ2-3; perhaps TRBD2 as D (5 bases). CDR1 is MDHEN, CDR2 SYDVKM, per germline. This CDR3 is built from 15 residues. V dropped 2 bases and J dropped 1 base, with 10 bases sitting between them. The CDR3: CASSLGGRGTDTQYF. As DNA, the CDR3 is TGTGCCAGCAGTTTAGGAGGACGGGGCACAGATACGCAGTATTTT.

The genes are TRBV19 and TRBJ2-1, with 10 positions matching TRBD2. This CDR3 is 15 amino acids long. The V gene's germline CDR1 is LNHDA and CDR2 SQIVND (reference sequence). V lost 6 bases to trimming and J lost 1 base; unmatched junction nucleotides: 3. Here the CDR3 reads CASRSGRVSYNEQFF. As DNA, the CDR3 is TGTGCCAGTAGGAGCGGGAGGGTTTCCTACAATGAGCAGTTCTTC.

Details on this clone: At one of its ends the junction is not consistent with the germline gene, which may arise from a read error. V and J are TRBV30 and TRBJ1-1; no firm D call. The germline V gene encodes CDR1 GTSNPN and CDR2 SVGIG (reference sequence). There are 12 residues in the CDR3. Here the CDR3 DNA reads TGTGCCTGGAGTAGAGGGAACCCTGAAGCTTTCTTT. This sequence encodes CAWSRGNPEAFF.

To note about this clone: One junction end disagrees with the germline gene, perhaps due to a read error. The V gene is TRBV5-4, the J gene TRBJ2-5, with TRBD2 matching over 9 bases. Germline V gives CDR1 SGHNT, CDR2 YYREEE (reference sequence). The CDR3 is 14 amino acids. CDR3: CASSQQTSGETQYF. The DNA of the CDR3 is TGCGCCAGCAGCCAACAAACTAGCGGGGAGACCCAGTACTTC.

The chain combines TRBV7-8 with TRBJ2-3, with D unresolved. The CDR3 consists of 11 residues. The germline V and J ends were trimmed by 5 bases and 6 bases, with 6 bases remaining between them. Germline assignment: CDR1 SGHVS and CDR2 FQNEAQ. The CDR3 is CASSLMDTQYF. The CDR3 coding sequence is TGTGCCAGCAGCCTAATGGATACGCAGTATTTT.

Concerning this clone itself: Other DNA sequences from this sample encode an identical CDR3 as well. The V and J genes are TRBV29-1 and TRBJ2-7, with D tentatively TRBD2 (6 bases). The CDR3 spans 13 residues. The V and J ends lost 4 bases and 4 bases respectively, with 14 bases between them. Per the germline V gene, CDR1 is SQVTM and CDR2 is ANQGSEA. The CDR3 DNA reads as TGCAGCGTTGCCGGGACTGGCCGATACGAGCAGTACTTC. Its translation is CSVAGTGRYEQYF.

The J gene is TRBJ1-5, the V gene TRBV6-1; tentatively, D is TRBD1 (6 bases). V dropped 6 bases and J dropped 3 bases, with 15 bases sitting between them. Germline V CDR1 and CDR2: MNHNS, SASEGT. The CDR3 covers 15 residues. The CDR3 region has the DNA TGTGCCAGCAGCGGCACGGGGGGGGCCAATCAGCCCCAGCATTTT. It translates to CASSGTGGANQPQHF.